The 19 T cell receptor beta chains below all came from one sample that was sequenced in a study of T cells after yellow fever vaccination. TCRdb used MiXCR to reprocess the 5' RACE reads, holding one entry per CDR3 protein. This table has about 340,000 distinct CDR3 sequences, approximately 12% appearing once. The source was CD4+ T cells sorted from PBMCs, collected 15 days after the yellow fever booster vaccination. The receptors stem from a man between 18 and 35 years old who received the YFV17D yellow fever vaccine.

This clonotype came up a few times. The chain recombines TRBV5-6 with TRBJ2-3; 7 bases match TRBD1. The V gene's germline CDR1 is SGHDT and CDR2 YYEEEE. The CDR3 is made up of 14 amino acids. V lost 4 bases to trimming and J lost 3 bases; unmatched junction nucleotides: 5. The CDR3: CASSKRGRTDTQYF. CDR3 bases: TGTGCCAGCAGCAAGAGGGGGCGAACAGATACGCAGTATTTT.

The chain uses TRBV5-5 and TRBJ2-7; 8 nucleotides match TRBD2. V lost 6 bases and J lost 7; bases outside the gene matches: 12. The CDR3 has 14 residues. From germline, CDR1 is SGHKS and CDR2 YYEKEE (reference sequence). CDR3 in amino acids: CASMRLAGIWEQYF. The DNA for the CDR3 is TGTGCCAGCATGCGGCTAGCGGGTATTTGGGAGCAGTACTTC.

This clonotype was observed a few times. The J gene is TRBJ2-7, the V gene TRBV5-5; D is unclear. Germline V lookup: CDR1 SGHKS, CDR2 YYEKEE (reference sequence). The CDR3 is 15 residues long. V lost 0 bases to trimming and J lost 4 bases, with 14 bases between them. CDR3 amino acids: CASSLGSPRQYEQYV. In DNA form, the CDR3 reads TGTGCCAGCAGCTTGGGATCACCACGCCAGTACGAGCAGTACGTC.

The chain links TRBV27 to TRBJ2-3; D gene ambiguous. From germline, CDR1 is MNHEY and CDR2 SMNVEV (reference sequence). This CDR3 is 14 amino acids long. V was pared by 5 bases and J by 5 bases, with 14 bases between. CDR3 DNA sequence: TGTGCCAGCAGTCGGCGTCTATTCGGAGATACGCAGTATTTT. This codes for CASSRRLFGDTQYF.

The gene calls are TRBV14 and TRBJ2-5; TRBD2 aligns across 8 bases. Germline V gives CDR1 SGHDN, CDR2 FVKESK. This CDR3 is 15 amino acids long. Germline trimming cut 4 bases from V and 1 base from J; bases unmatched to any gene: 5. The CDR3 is CASSLREGLQETQYF. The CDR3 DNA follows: TGTGCCAGCAGCCTCCGGGAGGGCCTCCAAGAGACCCAGTACTTC.

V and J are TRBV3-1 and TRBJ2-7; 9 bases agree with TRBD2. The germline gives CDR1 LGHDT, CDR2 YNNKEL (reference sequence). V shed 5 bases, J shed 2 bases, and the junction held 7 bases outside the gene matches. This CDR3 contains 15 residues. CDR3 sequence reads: CASSWGAGGPYEQYF. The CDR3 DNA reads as TGTGCCAGCAGCTGGGGAGCGGGGGGCCCCTACGAGCAGTACTTC.

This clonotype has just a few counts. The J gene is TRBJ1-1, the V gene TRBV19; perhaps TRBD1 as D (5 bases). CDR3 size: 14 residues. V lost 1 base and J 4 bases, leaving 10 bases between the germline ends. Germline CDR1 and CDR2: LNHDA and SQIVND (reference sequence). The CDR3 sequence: CASSIGDQGTEAFF. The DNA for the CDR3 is TGTGCCAGTAGTATAGGAGACCAGGGCACTGAAGCTTTCTTT.

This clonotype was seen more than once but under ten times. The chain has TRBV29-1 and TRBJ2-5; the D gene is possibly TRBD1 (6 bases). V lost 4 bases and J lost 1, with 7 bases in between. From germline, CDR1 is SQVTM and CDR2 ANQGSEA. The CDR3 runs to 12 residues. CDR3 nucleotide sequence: TGCAGCGTTGGAGGGGGCCAAGAGACCCAGTACTTC. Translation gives CSVGGGQETQYF.

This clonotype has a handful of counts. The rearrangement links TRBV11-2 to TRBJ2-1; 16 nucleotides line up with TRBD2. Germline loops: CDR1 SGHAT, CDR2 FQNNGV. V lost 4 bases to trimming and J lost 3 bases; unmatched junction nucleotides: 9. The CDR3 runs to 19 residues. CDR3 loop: CASSYTGTSGGDHYNEQFF. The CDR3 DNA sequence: TGTGCCAGCAGCTATACCGGGACTAGCGGGGGGGACCACTACAATGAGCAGTTCTTC.

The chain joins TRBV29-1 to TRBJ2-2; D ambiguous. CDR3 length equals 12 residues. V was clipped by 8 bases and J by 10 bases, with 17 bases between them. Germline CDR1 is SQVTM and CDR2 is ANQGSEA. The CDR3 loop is CSISSPPVELFF. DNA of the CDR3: TGCAGCATTTCCTCCCCCCCGGTGGAGCTGTTTTTT.

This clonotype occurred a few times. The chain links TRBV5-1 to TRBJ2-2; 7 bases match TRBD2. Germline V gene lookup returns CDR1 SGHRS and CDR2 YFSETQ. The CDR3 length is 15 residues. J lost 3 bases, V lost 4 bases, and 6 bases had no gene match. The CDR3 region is CASSLAVADTGELFF. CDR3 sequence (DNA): TGCGCCAGCAGCCTAGCGGTAGCGGACACCGGGGAGCTGTTTTTT. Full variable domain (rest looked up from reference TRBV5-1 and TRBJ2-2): KAGVTQTPRYLIKTRGQQVTLSCSPISGHRSVSWYQQTPGQGLQFLFEYFSETQRNKGNFPGRFSGRQFSNSRSEMNVSTLELGDSALYLCASSLAVADTGELFFGEGSRLTVL.

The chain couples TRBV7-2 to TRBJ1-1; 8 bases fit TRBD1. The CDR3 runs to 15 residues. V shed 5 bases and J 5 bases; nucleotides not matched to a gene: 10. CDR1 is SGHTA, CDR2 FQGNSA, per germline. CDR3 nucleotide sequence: TGTGCCAGCAGCCCCCCGGACAGGGATCGTACTGAAGCTTTCTTT. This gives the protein CASSPPDRDRTEAFF. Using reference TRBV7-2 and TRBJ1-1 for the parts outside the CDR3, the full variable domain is GAGVSQSPSNKVTEKGKDVELRCDPISGHTALYWYRQSLGQGLEFLIYFQGNSAPDKSGLPSDRFSAERTGGSVSTLTIQRTQQEDSAVYLCASSPPDRDRTEAFFGQGTRLTVV.

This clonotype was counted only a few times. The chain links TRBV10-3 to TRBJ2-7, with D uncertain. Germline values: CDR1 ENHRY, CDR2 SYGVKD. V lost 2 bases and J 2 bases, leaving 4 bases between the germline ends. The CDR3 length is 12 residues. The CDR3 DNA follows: TGTGCCATCAGTGAGGGGACCTACGAGCAGTACGTC. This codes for CAISEGTYEQYV.

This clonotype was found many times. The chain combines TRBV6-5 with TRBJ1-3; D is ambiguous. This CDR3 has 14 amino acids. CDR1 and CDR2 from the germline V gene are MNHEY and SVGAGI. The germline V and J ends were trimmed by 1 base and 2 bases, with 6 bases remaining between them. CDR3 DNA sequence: TGTGCCAGCAGTTACTATGGCGCTGGAAACACCATATATTTT. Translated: CASSYYGAGNTIYF.

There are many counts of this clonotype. CDR3 bases: TGTGCCAGCAGCGTTACATACAGGGCTGAAGCTTTCTTT. Amino acids: CASSVTYRAEAFF. The V call is TRBV9, the J call TRBJ1-1; D possibly corresponds to TRBD1 (6 bases). The V end lost 2 bases, the J end lost 6 bases, and 11 bases lay between the germline ends. The CDR3 contains 13 residues. The germline V gene encodes CDR1 SGDLS and CDR2 YYNGEE.

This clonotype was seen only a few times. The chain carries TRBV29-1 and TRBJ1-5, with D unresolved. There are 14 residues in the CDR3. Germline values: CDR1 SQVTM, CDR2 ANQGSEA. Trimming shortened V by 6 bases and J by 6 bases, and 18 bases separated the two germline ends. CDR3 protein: CSVTFPEGGQPQHF. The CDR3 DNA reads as TGCAGCGTCACCTTCCCCGAGGGTGGTCAGCCCCAGCATTTT.

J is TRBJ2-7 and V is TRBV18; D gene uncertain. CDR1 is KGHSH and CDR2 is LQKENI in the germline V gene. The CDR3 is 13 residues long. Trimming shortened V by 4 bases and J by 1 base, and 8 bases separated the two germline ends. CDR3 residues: CASSLGRSYEQYV. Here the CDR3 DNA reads TGTGCCAGCTCACTAGGAAGGTCCTACGAGCAGTACGTC.

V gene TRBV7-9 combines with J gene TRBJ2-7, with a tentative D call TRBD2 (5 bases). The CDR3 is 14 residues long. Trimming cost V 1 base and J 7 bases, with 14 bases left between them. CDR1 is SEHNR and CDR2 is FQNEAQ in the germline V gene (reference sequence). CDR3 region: CASSLDAAAGEQYV. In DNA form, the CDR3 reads TGTGCCAGCAGCTTAGACGCGGCGGCGGGTGAGCAGTACGTC.

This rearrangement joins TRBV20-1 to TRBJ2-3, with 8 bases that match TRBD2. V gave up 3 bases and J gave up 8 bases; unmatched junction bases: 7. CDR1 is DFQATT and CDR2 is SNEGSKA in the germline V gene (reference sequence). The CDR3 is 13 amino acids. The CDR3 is CSARHGGEGTQYF. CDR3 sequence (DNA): TGCAGTGCTAGGCACGGGGGGGAAGGTACGCAGTATTTT.